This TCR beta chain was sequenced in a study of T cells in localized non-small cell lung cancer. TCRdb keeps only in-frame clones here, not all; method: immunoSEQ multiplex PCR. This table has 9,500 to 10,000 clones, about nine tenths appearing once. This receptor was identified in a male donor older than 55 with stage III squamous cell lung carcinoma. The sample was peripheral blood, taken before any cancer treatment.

For the CDR3, the DNA is TGTGCCAGCAGTTTGGGGACAGGGGGACATCAGCCCCAGCATTTT. Translated, it gives CASSLGTGGHQPQHF. The V gene is TRBV28, the J gene TRBJ1-5; 11 bases agree with TRBD1. CDR1 and CDR2 from the germline V gene are MDHEN and SYDVKM. The CDR3 covers 15 residues. Losses at the gene ends were 3 bases for V and 5 bases for J; bases not matched to a gene: 3.